The rows below give T cell receptor beta chains drawn from one sample of a study of cytomegalovirus exposure and HLA in healthy donors. Repertoires were generated with immunoSEQ multiplex PCR, while TCRdb's copy carries only in-frame clones and drops some. Recorded for this sample: some 39,000 clones. Sequencing was carried out using PBMCs. These receptors all come from a woman aged 25-40 years in good health and CMV-seropositive. Each CDR3 is given with its conserved first and last residue. A D gene is named only where the DNA matches it firmly.

j_call d_call v_call cdr3_aa cdr3_nt
TRBJ2-5 . TRBV10-1 CASSFQGIGETQYF TGCGCCAGCAGTTTCCAGGGGATTGGAGAGACCCAGTACTTC
TRBJ1-5 . TRBV28 CASSLRELPGVAQHF TGTGCCAGCAGTTTAAGAGAGCTCCCGGGTGTGGCCCAGCATTTT
TRBJ2-5 TRBD1 TRBV5-8 CASSRQGRETQYF TGTGCCAGCAGCCGACAGGGGCGAGAGACCCAGTACTTC
TRBJ2-2 . TRBV5-1 CASSLLGPGELFF TGCGCCAGCAGCTTGTTGGGGCCCGGGGAGCTGTTTTTT
TRBJ1-1 TRBD1 TRBV5-4 CASRAGTDYMNTEAFF TGTGCCAGCAGGGCCGGGACAGATTACATGAACACTGAAGCTTTCTTT
TRBJ2-7 . TRBV18 CASSLISSFSYEQYF TGTGCCAGCTCACTGATATCGAGTTTCTCCTACGAGCAGTACTTC
TRBJ1-1 . TRBV15 CATSRVGQLNTEAFF TGTGCCACCAGCAGAGTCGGACAATTGAACACTGAAGCTTTCTTT
TRBJ2-2 . TRBV7-9 CASISSPTALTPTGELFF TGTGCCAGCATCAGCTCCCCGACGGCACTAACCCCCACCGGGGAGCTGTTTTTT
TRBJ1-3 TRBD1 TRBV10-3 CAIRGTDSGNTIYF TGTGCCATCAGGGGGACAGACTCTGGAAACACCATATATTTT
TRBJ2-7 TRBD1 TRBV5-6 CASSGSIGDRGEQYF TGTGCCAGCAGCGGTTCCATAGGGGACAGGGGCGAGCAGTACTTC
TRBJ2-1 . TRBV11-2 CASSLGRGTEGGNEQFF TGTGCCAGCAGCTTAGGACGCGGCACCGAGGGAGGCAATGAGCAGTTCTTC
TRBJ2-5 . TRBV11-2 CASSLVIQSGETQYF TGTGCCAGCAGCTTAGTAATCCAGAGCGGGGAGACCCAGTACTTC
TRBJ2-7 . TRBV5-6 CASSLSGNEQYF TGTGCCAGCAGCTTGAGCGGTAACGAGCAGTACTTC
TRBJ2-5 TRBD2 TRBV5-4 CASSPGLAGVGETQYF TGTGCCAGCAGCCCAGGACTAGCGGGGGTAGGGGAGACCCAGTACTTC
TRBJ2-5 TRBD2 TRBV6-6 CASSSGAGGSETQYF TGTGCCAGCAGCTCCGGGGCGGGGGGGTCGGAGACCCAGTACTTC
TRBJ1-1 TRBD1 TRBV5-4 CASSFATGGYLF TGTGCCAGCAGTTTTGCGACAGGGGGGTACCTCTTT
TRBJ2-3 TRBD2 TRBV6-5 CASRVAGQGTDTQYF TGTGCCAGCAGGGTAGCGGGCCAAGGGACAGATACGCAGTATTTT
TRBJ1-2 . TRBV5-4 CASSSTGKYGYTF TGTGCCAGCAGCAGTACAGGAAAGTATGGCTACACCTTC
TRBJ1-5 . TRBV6-5 CASSQDFGNQPQHF TGTGCCAGCAGCCAGGACTTTGGCAATCAGCCCCAGCATTTT
TRBJ1-2 TRBD1 TRBV11-2 CASSPGTGLGLYGYTF TGTGCCAGCAGCCCAGGGACAGGCCTGGGACTCTATGGCTACACCTTC
TRBJ2-3 TRBD2 TRBV4-1 CASSPKRGRTDTQYF TGCGCCAGCAGCCCCAAGCGGGGGCGCACAGATACGCAGTATTTT
TRBJ2-1 TRBD2 TRBV10-3 CAISESSGGAREQFF TGTGCCATCAGTGAGTCGAGCGGGGGGGCCCGTGAGCAGTTCTTC
TRBJ2-7 TRBD1 TRBV6-5 CASSSRQGWKNEQYF TGTGCCAGCAGTTCTCGACAGGGTTGGAAAAACGAGCAGTACTTC
TRBJ2-3 . TRBV7-2 CASSLDFASGSTDTQYF TGTGCCAGCAGCTTAGATTTTGCCTCCGGGAGCACAGATACGCAGTATTTT
TRBJ1-2 TRBD1 TRBV15 CATSRRKGALGYTF TGTGCCACCAGCCGCAGAAAGGGGGCTCTCGGGTACACCTTC
TRBJ1-6 . TRBV13 CASSLRVQGDSPLHF TGTGCCAGCAGCCTACGGGTACAGGGCGACTCACCCCTCCACTTT
TRBJ1-1 TRBD1 TRBV2 CASRQPGQGGTEAFF TGTGCCAGCAGGCAACCCGGACAGGGCGGCACTGAAGCTTTCTTT
TRBJ2-2 . TRBV6-6 CASSSGVDANTGELFF TGTGCCAGCAGTTCCGGAGTTGACGCGAACACCGGGGAGCTGTTTTTT
TRBJ2-3 TRBD1 TRBV4-2 CASSPRGQRTDTQYF TGTGCCAGCAGCCCTCGGGGACAGCGCACAGATACGCAGTATTTT
TRBJ2-5 . TRBV7-9 CASSPRDQETQYF TGTGCCAGCAGCCCCAGGGACCAAGAGACCCAGTACTTC
TRBJ2-5 TRBD1 TRBV7-9 CASSRPNTGGRETQYF TGTGCCAGCAGCCGACCGAATACAGGGGGCAGAGAGACCCAGTACTTC
TRBJ1-2 TRBD1 TRBV7-2 CASSGDRVGYTF TGTGCCAGCAGCGGAGACAGGGTGGGCTACACCTTC
TRBJ2-3 . TRBV4-1 CASSPGSFDTQYF TGCGCCAGCAGCCCGGGGTCGTTTGATACGCAGTATTTT
TRBJ1-4 TRBD1 TRBV15 CATSRDGGQGSNEKLFF TGTGCCACCAGCAGAGATGGAGGACAGGGATCTAATGAAAAACTGTTTTTT
TRBJ2-1 . TRBV18 CASSPPNDSGNEQFF TGTGCCAGCTCACCACCGAACGATAGCGGCAATGAGCAGTTCTTC
TRBJ2-1 . TRBV6-1 CASSDGGEQFF TGTGCCAGCAGTGACGGGGGTGAGCAGTTCTTC
TRBJ1-4 . TRBV4-2 CASSQAPQGTTNEKLFF TGTGCCAGCAGCCAAGCCCCTCAGGGTACAACTAATGAAAAACTGTTTTTT
TRBJ1-1 . TRBV6-5 CASGPGLLNTEAFF TGTGCCAGCGGACCGGGACTCCTGAACACTGAAGCTTTCTTT
TRBJ2-7 . TRBV6-5 CASRMQGIYSYEQYF TGTGCCAGCAGGATGCAGGGCATCTACTCCTACGAGCAGTACTTC
TRBJ2-7 . TRBV6-1 CASSPGLGYEQYF TGTGCCAGCAGTCCTGGGCTGGGCTACGAGCAGTACTTC
TRBJ1-1 . TRBV7-9 CASSPGERIIEAFF TGTGCCAGCAGCCCAGGGGAGAGGATTATTGAAGCTTTCTTT
TRBJ2-2 . TRBV12-5 CASGLTSRGPGELFF TGTGCTAGTGGTTTGACATCCAGGGGTCCCGGGGAGCTGTTTTTT
TRBJ2-2 . TRBV4-1 CASSQTQGLSGELFF TGCGCCAGCAGCCAGACGCAGGGGTTGTCCGGGGAGCTGTTTTTT
TRBJ2-7 . TRBV7-9 CASSRDNFEQYF TGTGCCAGCAGCCGGGACAATTTCGAGCAGTACTTC
TRBJ2-3 . TRBV5-1 CASAGTPPPGDTQYF TGCGCCAGCGCAGGGACTCCCCCTCCGGGAGATACGCAGTATTTT